Shown below are 17 T cell receptor beta chains from a single sample sequenced in a study. Using its own MiXCR run on the 5' RACE reads, TCRdb lists one record per CDR3 protein. Of approximately 6,200 distinct CDR3 sequences listed, under 40% are singletons. The sample consisted of naive CD4+ T cells sorted from a lymph node. Subset meaning: naive CD4+ T cells, CD4+CD45RA+CD25-. These TCRs come from a female donor with breast cancer.

By share, this clonotype counts as medium-sized. The chain has TRBV29-1 and TRBJ1-2; perhaps TRBD1 as D (5 bases). Looked up from germline, CDR1 is SQVTM and CDR2 is ANQGSEA. The CDR3 is 14 amino acids. V was clipped by 5 bases and J by 6 bases, with 19 bases between them. DNA for the CDR3: TGCAGCGTTTCTCTTGAGGCAGGGTCACATGGCTACACCTTC. It is translated as CSVSLEAGSHGYTF.

This clonotype was seen a single time. This chain uses TRBV6-2 or TRBV6-3 with TRBJ2-5; D possibly corresponds to TRBD1 (5 bases). The germline V gene encodes CDR1 MNHEY and CDR2 SVGEGT. Trimming took off 4 bases at V and 2 bases at J, with 8 bases between the two ends. The CDR3 runs to 13 residues. This chain's CDR3 is CASSWTLQETQYF. In DNA form, the CDR3 reads TGTGCCAGCAGTTGGACATTACAAGAGACCCAGTACTTC.

There are a few counts of this clonotype. The chain links TRBV20-1 to TRBJ1-1; D is ambiguous. The CDR3 totals 12 residues. Trimming removed 3 bases at V and 3 bases at J, with 8 bases between. Germline V CDR1 and CDR2: DFQATT, SNEGSKA (reference sequence). In DNA, the CDR3 is TGCAGTGCTAGTCGGCAGCACACTGAAGCTTTCTTT. Its translation: CSASRQHTEAFF.

This clonotype is labeled as medium-sized. This chain uses TRBV20-1 with TRBJ2-7, with D possibly TRBD2 on 5 matching bases. This CDR3 has 15 amino acids. The germline CDR1 and CDR2 sequences are DFQATT and SNEGSKA (reference sequence). The V end lost 1 base, the J end lost 3 bases, and 16 bases lay between the germline ends. In DNA form, the CDR3 reads TGCAGTGCTAGAGGTACGGGCGGGTTCCACTACGAGCAGTACTTC. Translated: CSARGTGGFHYEQYF.

This clonotype is medium-sized by share. V and J are TRBV20-1 and TRBJ2-3; 11 bases fit TRBD2. With V trimmed by 0 bases and J by 5 bases, 10 bases remained unmatched. Germline V CDR1 and CDR2: DFQATT, SNEGSKA (reference sequence). The CDR3 is 17 residues long. The CDR3: CSARDLVASGGIDTQYF. The CDR3 DNA sequence: TGCAGTGCTAGAGATCTCGTCGCTAGCGGGGGGATAGATACGCAGTATTTT.

Comments on this clonotype: Since no conserved phenylalanine or tryptophan closes the CDR3, a read error is the likely cause. The V and J genes are TRBV28 and TRBJ2-5, with D tentatively TRBD1 or TRBD2 (6 bases each). With 2 bases removed from V and 2 bases from J, the gap between germline ends came to 18 bases. The CDR3 covers 17 residues. Germline V gene lookup returns CDR1 MDHEN and CDR2 SYDVKM. The CDR3 DNA is TGTGCCAGCAGTTTACAACCGGAGGGCAGGGGTCAAGAGACCCAGTACCTC. This codes for CASSLQPEGRGQETQYL.

The V call is TRBV7-6, the J call TRBJ1-6; TRBD1 matches at 10 bases. This CDR3 has 16 amino acids. Trimming cost V 5 bases and J 10 bases; bases outside gene matches: 11. Looked up from germline, CDR1 is SGHVS and CDR2 is FNYEAQ. CDR3 nucleotide sequence: TGTGCCAGCAGCGACAGAAGAGGACAGGGGGACTCACCCCTCCACTTT. This translates into CASSDRRGQGDSPLHF.

This clonotype was detected only a few times. The genes are TRBV4-1 and TRBJ1-3, with D possibly TRBD1 on 5 matching bases. Germline CDR1 reads MGHRA; CDR2 reads YSYEKL. The CDR3 runs 15 residues. V lost 2 bases to trimming and J lost 3 bases, with 11 bases between them. This CDR3 reads CASSQLDTLGNTIYF. The CDR3 DNA follows: TGCGCCAGCAGCCAACTGGACACCCTTGGAAACACCATATATTTT.

This clonotype was observed a handful of times. The chain has TRBV4-1 and TRBJ2-1; no firm D call. The CDR3 is made up of 14 amino acids. Germline V gene data show CDR1 as MGHRA and CDR2 as YSYEKL. Trimming took 0 bases from V and 7 from J, leaving 10 bases between them. The CDR3 region has the DNA TGCGCCAGCAGCCAAGATGCTGTGACAAATGAGCAGTTCTTC. Translated: CASSQDAVTNEQFF.

As regards this clonotype: A single base separates this from a much larger clone, so it may be a read error. Since the CDR3 does not end with the conserved phenylalanine or tryptophan, this likely comes from a read error. The V and J genes are TRBV7-2 and TRBJ2-1; 7 bases are a match to TRBD1. The CDR3 covers 14 residues. CDR1 and CDR2 from the germline V gene are SGHTA and FQGNSA. V lost 0 bases to trimming and J lost 8 bases; unmatched junction nucleotides: 4. This CDR3 reads CASSLAGGADEQFS. The DNA for the CDR3 is TGTGCCAGCAGCTTAGCAGGGGGCGCTGATGAGCAGTTCTCC.

This clonotype was counted between two and nine times. The chain joins TRBV2 to TRBJ2-5, with 7 bases aligning to TRBD1. CDR1 is SNHLY and CDR2 is FYNNEI in the germline V gene. J lost 5 bases, V lost 5 bases, and 14 bases had no gene match. The length of the CDR3 is 16 residues. This CDR3 is CASSQGVKIIQETQYF. The CDR3 bases are TGTGCCAGCAGTCAGGGGGTAAAGATAATACAGGAGACCCAGTACTTC.

Of note for this clonotype: This could be a read error, since a much larger clone is one nucleotide away. The rearrangement uses TRBV5-4 and TRBJ2-5; the D is unclear. The germline gives CDR1 SGHNT, CDR2 YYREEE (reference sequence). This CDR3 has 14 amino acids. The CDR3 bases are TGTGCCAGCAGCTTGGTGGATAATCAAGAGACCCAGTGCTTC. Translating it yields CASSLVDNQETQCF.

By share, this clonotype ranks as medium-sized. The rearrangement uses TRBV7-6 and TRBJ2-7; the match to TRBD1 covers 9 bases. The ends lost 4 bases at V and 5 bases at J; junction bases unmatched: 6. The CDR3 runs 14 residues. Germline V gives CDR1 SGHVS, CDR2 FNYEAQ. The CDR3 loop is CASSSDGDRDEQYF. CDR3 coding DNA: TGTGCCAGCAGCTCCGATGGGGACAGGGACGAGCAGTACTTC.

By sample fraction, this clonotype is medium-sized. The rearrangement uses TRBV6-5 and TRBJ1-1; D gene ambiguous. Trimming cost V 5 bases and J 5 bases, with 21 bases left between them. CDR1 is MNHEY and CDR2 is SVGAGI in the germline V gene. This CDR3 is built from 16 residues. CDR3: CASSNFRRVILTEAFF. The CDR3 DNA reads TGTGCCAGCAGTAACTTCCGACGGGTGATTCTGACTGAAGCTTTCTTT.

The V call is TRBV28, the J call TRBJ2-1; D is unresolved. V lost 3 bases and J lost 6, with 9 bases in between. There are 13 residues in the CDR3. The V gene's germline CDR1 is MDHEN and CDR2 SYDVKM. CDR3 region: CASSFPPLNEQFF. The CDR3 DNA sequence: TGTGCCAGCAGTTTCCCTCCTCTCAATGAGCAGTTCTTC.

The V gene is TRBV7-2, the J gene TRBJ2-7, with 13 bases identical to TRBD2. Germline V gene data show CDR1 as SGHTA and CDR2 as FQGNSA. The CDR3 totals 16 residues. The V and J ends lost 5 bases and 9 bases, in that order; junction bases with no gene match: 13. DNA for the CDR3: TGTGCCAGCAGCCAGCCCGGGACTAGCGGGATGGTAGGGCAGTACTTC. It specifies CASSQPGTSGMVGQYF.

The genes are TRBV7-6 and TRBJ1-3; D remains ambiguous. The ends were cut back, 4 bases at V and 0 bases at J, with 10 bases in the middle. This CDR3 spans 15 amino acids. Per germline, CDR1 SGHVS and CDR2 FNYEAQ. The CDR3 here is CASSWSDASGNTIYF. Here the CDR3 DNA reads TGTGCCAGCAGCTGGTCGGACGCCTCTGGAAACACCATATATTTT. Combining the CDR3 with reference TRBV7-6 and TRBJ1-3 gives the whole variable domain GAGVSQSPRYKVTKRGQDVALRCDPISGHVSLYWYRQALGQGPEFLTYFNYEAQQDKSGLPNDRFSAERPEGSISTLTIQRTEQRDSAMYRCASSWSDASGNTIYFGEGSWLTVV.